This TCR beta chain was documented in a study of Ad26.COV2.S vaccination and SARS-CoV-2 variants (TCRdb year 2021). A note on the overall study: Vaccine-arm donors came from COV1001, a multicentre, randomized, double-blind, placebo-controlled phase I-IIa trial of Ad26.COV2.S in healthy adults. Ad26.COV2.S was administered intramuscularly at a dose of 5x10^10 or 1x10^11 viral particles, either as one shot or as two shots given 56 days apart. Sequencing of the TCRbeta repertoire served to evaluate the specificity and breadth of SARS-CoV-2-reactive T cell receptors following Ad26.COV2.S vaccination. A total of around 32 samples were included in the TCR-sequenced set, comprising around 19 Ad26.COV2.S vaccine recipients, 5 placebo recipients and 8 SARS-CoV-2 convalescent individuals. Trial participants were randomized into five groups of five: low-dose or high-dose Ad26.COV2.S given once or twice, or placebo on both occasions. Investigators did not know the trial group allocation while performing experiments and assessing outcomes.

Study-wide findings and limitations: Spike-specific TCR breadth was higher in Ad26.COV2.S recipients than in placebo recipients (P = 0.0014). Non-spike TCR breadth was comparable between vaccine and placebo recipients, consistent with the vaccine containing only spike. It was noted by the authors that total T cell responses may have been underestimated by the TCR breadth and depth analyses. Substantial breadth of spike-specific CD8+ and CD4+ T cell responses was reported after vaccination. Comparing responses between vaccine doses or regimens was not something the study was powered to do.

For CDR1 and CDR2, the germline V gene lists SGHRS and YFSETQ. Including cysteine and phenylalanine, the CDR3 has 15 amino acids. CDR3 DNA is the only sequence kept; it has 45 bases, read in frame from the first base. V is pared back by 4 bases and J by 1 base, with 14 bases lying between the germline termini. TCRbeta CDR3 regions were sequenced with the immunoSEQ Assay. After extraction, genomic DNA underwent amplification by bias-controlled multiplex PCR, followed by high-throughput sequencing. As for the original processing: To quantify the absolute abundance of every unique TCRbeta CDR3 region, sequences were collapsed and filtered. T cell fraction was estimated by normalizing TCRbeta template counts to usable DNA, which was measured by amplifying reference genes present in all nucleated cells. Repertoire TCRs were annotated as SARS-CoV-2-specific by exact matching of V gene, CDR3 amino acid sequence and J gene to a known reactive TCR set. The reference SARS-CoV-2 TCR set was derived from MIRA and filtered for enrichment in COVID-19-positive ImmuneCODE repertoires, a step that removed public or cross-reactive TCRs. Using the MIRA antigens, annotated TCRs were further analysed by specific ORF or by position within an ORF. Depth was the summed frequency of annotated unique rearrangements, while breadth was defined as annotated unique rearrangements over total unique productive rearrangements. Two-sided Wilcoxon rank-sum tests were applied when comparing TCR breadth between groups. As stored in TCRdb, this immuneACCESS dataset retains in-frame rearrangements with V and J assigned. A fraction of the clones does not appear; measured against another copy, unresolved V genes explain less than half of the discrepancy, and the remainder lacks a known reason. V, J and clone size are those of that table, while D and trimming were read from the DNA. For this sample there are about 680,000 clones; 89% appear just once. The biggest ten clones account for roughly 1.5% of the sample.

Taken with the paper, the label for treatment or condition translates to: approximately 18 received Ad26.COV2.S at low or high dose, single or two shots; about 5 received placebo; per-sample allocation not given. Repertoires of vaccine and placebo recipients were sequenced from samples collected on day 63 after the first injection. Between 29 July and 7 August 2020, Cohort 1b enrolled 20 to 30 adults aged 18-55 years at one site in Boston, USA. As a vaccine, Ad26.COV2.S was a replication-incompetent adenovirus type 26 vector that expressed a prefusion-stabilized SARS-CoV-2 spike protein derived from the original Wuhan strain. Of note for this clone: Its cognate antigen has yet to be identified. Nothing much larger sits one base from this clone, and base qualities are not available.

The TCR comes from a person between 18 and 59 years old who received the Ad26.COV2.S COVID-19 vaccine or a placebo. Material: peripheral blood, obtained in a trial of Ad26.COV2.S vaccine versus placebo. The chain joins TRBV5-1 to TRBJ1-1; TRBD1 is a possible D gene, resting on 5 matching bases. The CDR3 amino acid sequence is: CASSLGQPRNTEAFF. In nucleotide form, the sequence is TGCGCCAGCAGCCTAGGACAACCAAGGAACACTGAAGCTTTCTTT. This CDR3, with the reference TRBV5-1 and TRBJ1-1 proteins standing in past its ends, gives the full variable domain KAGVTQTPRYLIKTRGQQVTLSCSPISGHRSVSWYQQTPGQGLQFLFEYFSETQRNKGNFPGRFSGRQFSNSRSEMNVSTLELGDSALYLCASSLGQPRNTEAFFGQGTRLTVV.